This TCR beta chain was sequenced during a study of blood T cell repertoires in COVID-19. The table came from immunoSEQ multiplex PCR; TCRdb's copy has only in-frame clones and leaves some out. The table lists some 140,000 clones, approximately 80% of them singletons, with 9.5% to 13% in the top ten. Germline V lookup: CDR1 SGDLS, CDR2 YYNGEE. After removal of 3 bases from V and 5 bases from J, the junction contained 8 bases not matched to a gene. The CDR3 loop spans 15 amino acids. The V call is TRBV9, the J call TRBJ1-1; 9 nucleotides line up with TRBD1. Specimen: peripheral blood. This TCR derives from a woman aged 55 to 70 with COVID-19, enrolled during active disease. The chain's CDR3 is CASSGRTGAITEAFF. CDR3 sequence (DNA): TGTGCCAGCAGCGGACGGACAGGGGCGATAACTGAAGCTTTCTTT.